These 3 T cell receptor beta chains were sequenced from one sample in a study of T cell repertoires in cytomegalovirus infection (dated by TCRdb to between 2018 and 2021). For sequencing, an Illumina HiSeq 1500 was employed. TCRdb reprocessed the public reads (quality trimming at Q25 with fastp, clone calling with MiXCR) and kept in-frame beta chains. Every entry covers one CDR3 protein and lists the most common genes and DNA from its rows. The sample contains some 390,000 distinct CDR3 sequences, 15% to 20% of them found a single time. The ten biggest clones cover 8.7% of the sample. Sequencing was carried out using PBMCs. The receptors were gathered from a human donor in good health (CMV status not recorded). Some clones in this sample may be carry-over from other donors' samples.

This clonotype was seen ten or more times. The rearrangement joins TRBV4-1 to TRBJ2-1, with 11 bases aligning to TRBD2. Germline CDR1 and CDR2: MGHRA and YSYEKL. V was clipped by 10 bases and J by 6 bases; unmatched bases: 14. The CDR3 covers 16 residues. In DNA form, the CDR3 reads TGCGCCACCTCCACGAATTTAGCGGGGGGGGCCAATGAGCAGTTCTTC. As protein: CATSTNLAGGANEQFF.

This clonotype was seen a few times. The chain is built from TRBV12-3 or TRBV12-4 and TRBJ2-3; D ambiguous. Trimming took off 6 bases at V and 6 bases at J, with 10 bases between the two ends. The CDR3 is made up of 12 amino acids. CDR3 protein: CASSSNPDTQYF. CDR3 nucleotides: TGTGCCAGCAGCTCAAATCCTGATACGCAGTATTTT.

This chain uses TRBV29-1 with TRBJ2-4, with 9 bases aligning to TRBD1. Losses at the gene ends were 4 bases for V and 6 bases for J; bases not matched to a gene: 10. There are 15 residues in the CDR3. Germline loops: CDR1 SQVTM, CDR2 ANQGSEA. As DNA, the CDR3 is TGCAGCGTTGCCGGGACAGGGTATTGGGGAAACATTCAGTACTTC. Translating gives CSVAGTGYWGNIQYF.